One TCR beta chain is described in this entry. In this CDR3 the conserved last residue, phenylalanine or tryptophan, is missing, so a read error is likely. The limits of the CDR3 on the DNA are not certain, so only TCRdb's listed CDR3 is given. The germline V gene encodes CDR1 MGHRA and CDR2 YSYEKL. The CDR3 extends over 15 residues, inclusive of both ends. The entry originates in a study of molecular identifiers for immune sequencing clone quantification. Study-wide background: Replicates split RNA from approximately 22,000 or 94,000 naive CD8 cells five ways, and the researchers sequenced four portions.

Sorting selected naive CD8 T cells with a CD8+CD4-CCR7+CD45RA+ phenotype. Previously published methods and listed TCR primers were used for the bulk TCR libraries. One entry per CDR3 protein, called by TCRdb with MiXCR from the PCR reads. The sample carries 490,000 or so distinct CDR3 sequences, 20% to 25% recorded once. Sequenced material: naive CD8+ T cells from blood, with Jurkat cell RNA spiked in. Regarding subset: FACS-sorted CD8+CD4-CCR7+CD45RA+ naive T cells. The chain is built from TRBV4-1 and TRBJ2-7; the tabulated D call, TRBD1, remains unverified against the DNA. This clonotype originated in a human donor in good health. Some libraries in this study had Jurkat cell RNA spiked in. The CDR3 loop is CASSQTPGTGQAWAL.